Each of the 27 T cell receptor beta chains below was sequenced from the same sample in a study of T cells after yellow fever vaccination. Via MiXCR, TCRdb re-called the 5' RACE reads, giving one row per CDR3 protein. Of about 360,000 distinct CDR3 sequences listed, 6.2% were seen once; the top ten hold 15%. The specimen comprised PBMCs, sampled 5 days after the yellow fever booster vaccination. These receptors came from a young man who received the YFV17D yellow fever vaccine.

This clonotype was recorded at least ten times. This chain uses TRBV21-1 with TRBJ2-3; the DNA was not used to check the table's D call, TRBD2. TRBV21-1 is given as a pseudogene. The CDR3 runs to 14 residues. CDR3 amino acids: CASRAENSTDTQYF. The CDR3 nucleotides are TGTGCCAGCAGAGCGGAGAATAGCACAGATACGCAGTATTTT.

The table lists this clonotype with a few counts. The chain is built from TRBV7-9 and TRBJ2-1; D remains unclear. The CDR3 runs 15 residues. The germline V gene has CDR1 SEHNR and CDR2 FQNEAQ (reference sequence). Trimming shortened V by 1 base and J by 3 bases, and 10 bases separated the two germline ends. The CDR3 bases are TGTGCCAGCAGCTTAGTACGAGGTTTCTACAATGAGCAGTTCTTC. This gives the protein CASSLVRGFYNEQFF.

This clonotype was detected many times. The chain recombines TRBV4-1 with TRBJ2-7; the match to TRBD1 covers 9 bases. The CDR3 runs to 14 residues. CDR1 MGHRA and CDR2 YSYEKL come from the germline V gene. V was pared by 5 bases and J by 4 bases, with 6 bases of the junction left unmatched. The CDR3: CASSASGQGYEQYF. CDR3 sequence (DNA): TGCGCCAGCAGCGCCTCGGGACAGGGTTACGAGCAGTACTTC.

This clonotype occurred a few times. The V call is TRBV10-2, the J call TRBJ2-5, with 12 bases lining up with TRBD2. CDR3 size: 14 residues. The ends lost 6 bases at V and 5 bases at J; junction bases unmatched: 4. The V gene's germline CDR1 is WSHSY and CDR2 SAAADI. The CDR3 sequence: CASRLAGGRETQYF. CDR3 bases: TGCGCCAGCAGACTAGCGGGAGGACGGGAGACCCAGTACTTC.

The genes are TRBV10-3 and TRBJ2-3; tentatively, D is TRBD1 or TRBD2 (6 bases each). CDR3 length: 16 amino acids. V was cut by 6 bases and J by 2 bases, with 18 bases left in between. CDR1 ENHRY and CDR2 SYGVKD come from the germline V gene. In nucleotides, the CDR3 is TGTGCCATCAGGGGGACTGTGAGGGGGTCCACAGATACGCAGTATTTT. Translating it yields CAIRGTVRGSTDTQYF.

This clonotype was observed a handful of times. This chain uses TRBV7-2 with TRBJ2-7; 11 bases line up with TRBD2. J lost 2 bases, V lost 1 base, and 4 bases had no gene match. This CDR3 is built from 16 residues. The germline CDR1 and CDR2 sequences are SGHTA and FQGNSA. In DNA, the CDR3 is TGTGCCAGCAGCTTAGTTGCGACTAGCGGGACCTACGAGCAGTACTTC. Protein product: CASSLVATSGTYEQYF.

J is TRBJ2-1 and V is TRBV12-3 or TRBV12-4; 7 bases are shared with TRBD2. Trimming took 10 bases from V and 3 from J; bases not matched to a gene: 24. The length of the CDR3 is 19 residues. DNA for the CDR3: TGTGCCATCCTTCCCGGAGAGATTAGTGCTAGCGGTAACTACAATGAGCAGTTCTTC. Protein product: CAILPGEISASGNYNEQFF.

This clonotype was observed at least ten times. The chain combines TRBV19 with TRBJ2-7; 9 bases are a match to TRBD1. The CDR3 is made up of 14 amino acids. Germline loops: CDR1 LNHDA, CDR2 SQIVND (reference sequence). The V and J ends lost 4 bases and 6 bases, in that order; junction bases with no gene match: 7. CDR3 residues: CASSTPGQGSEQYF. For the CDR3, the DNA is TGTGCCAGTAGTACCCCGGGACAGGGTTCCGAGCAGTACTTC.

This clonotype has more than one count but fewer than ten. The chain carries TRBV6-1 and TRBJ1-4; no clear D. Trimming removed 3 bases from V and 0 bases from J, with 8 bases in between. CDR3 size: 15 residues. The germline V gene has CDR1 MNHNS and CDR2 SASEGT. Here the CDR3 DNA reads TGTGCCAGCAGTGACGGACTGGCAACTAATGAAAAACTGTTTTTT. This codes for CASSDGLATNEKLFF.

This clonotype was found many times. The rearrangement links TRBV20-1 to TRBJ1-2; no firm D call. CDR3 length: 13 amino acids. CDR1 is DFQATT, CDR2 SNEGSKA, per germline (reference sequence). V lost 4 bases to trimming and J lost 5 bases, with 14 bases between them. The CDR3 coding sequence is TGCAGTGCTACCCCCGCGGTGGTGTATGGCTACACCTTC. This translates into CSATPAVVYGYTF.

This clonotype appeared many times. The chain combines TRBV12-3 or TRBV12-4 with TRBJ2-7, with 9 bases matching TRBD1. The CDR3 is 15 amino acids. The junction had 3 bases not matched to a gene; V was cut back by 0 bases and J by 3 bases. In DNA form, the CDR3 reads TGTGCCAGCAGTTTAGCTGGGACAGGGTACTACGAGCAGTACTTC. Its translation is CASSLAGTGYYEQYF.

This clonotype was seen a handful of times. CDR3: CASSYTLRGLAGRGYEQYF. The CDR3 DNA follows: TGTGCCAGCAGTTACACCCTACGGGGACTCGCGGGAAGAGGGTACGAGCAGTACTTC. The genes are TRBV6-5 and TRBJ2-7, with D possibly TRBD2 on 6 matching bases. V was trimmed by 2 bases and J by 4 bases, leaving 27 bases between them. The CDR3 length is 19 residues. Germline CDR1 and CDR2: MNHEY and SVGAGI.

This clonotype was counted ten times or more. CDR3: CASSERYEQYF. The CDR3 coding sequence is TGCGCCAGCAGTGAGAGATACGAGCAGTACTTC. The chain is built from TRBV10-2 and TRBJ2-7; no clear D. This CDR3 has 11 amino acids. V was clipped by 2 bases and J by 4 bases, with 3 bases between them. Germline values: CDR1 WSHSY, CDR2 SAAADI.

This clonotype was seen only a few times. This chain connects TRBV6-7 to TRBJ2-7, with 9 bases fitting TRBD2. TRBV6-7 carries the ORF label, with uncertain function. This CDR3 region has 21 residues. The V segment lost 0 bases and the J segment 2 bases; nucleotides outside the gene matches: 20. The CDR3 bases are TGTGCCAGCAGTTACTCGGGATACCGGACAGTCAGTAGCGGGGGCACCTACGAGCAGTACTTC. Protein product: CASSYSGYRTVSSGGTYEQYF.

The chain uses TRBV10-2 and TRBJ2-1; the D gene could be TRBD1 or TRBD2 (5 bases each). This CDR3 is 15 amino acids long. Germline V gene sequence: CDR1 WSHSY, CDR2 SAAADI. With 8 bases removed from V and 0 bases from J, the gap between germline ends came to 14 bases. CDR3 in DNA: TGCGCCAGCCTCGGGGCCGTTAGCTCCTACAATGAGCAGTTCTTC. It translates to CASLGAVSSYNEQFF.

V usage is TRBV20-1 and J usage is TRBJ2-4, with D tentatively TRBD1 or TRBD2 (6 bases each). Trimming removed 5 bases from V and 4 bases from J, with 12 bases in between. CDR1 and CDR2 from the germline V gene are DFQATT and SNEGSKA (reference sequence). The CDR3 consists of 13 residues. The CDR3 nucleotides are TGCAGTGCTGGGCGGGACACTAAAAACATTCAGTACTTC. It yields the protein CSAGRDTKNIQYF.

The V and J genes are TRBV19 and TRBJ2-1; TRBD2 matches at 13 bases. The CDR3 runs to 15 residues. J was trimmed by 6 bases and V by 1 base; bases with no gene match: 0. Germline loops: CDR1 LNHDA, CDR2 SQIVND (reference sequence). The CDR3 DNA reads TGTGCCAGTAGTATAGGGACTAGCGGGGGCAATGAGCAGTTCTTC. Protein sequence: CASSIGTSGGNEQFF.

This clonotype has just a few counts. CDR3 bases: TGCAGTGCTAGAACCTCCCGGGCCTCGAACACTGAAGCTTTCTTT. Protein sequence: CSARTSRASNTEAFF. The J gene is TRBJ1-1, the V gene TRBV20-1; D gene uncertain. The germline V and J ends were trimmed by 2 bases and 1 base, with 14 bases remaining between them. From germline, CDR1 is DFQATT and CDR2 SNEGSKA (reference sequence). The CDR3 extends over 15 amino acids.

The V gene is TRBV6-5, the J gene TRBJ2-5; the match to TRBD2 covers 7 bases. The CDR3 is 12 residues long. CDR1 and CDR2 from the germline V gene are MNHEY and SVGAGI. V shed 7 bases, J shed 5 bases, and the junction held 4 bases outside the gene matches. The CDR3 loop reads CASNGGTETQYF. The CDR3 DNA reads TGTGCCAGCAACGGGGGGACGGAGACCCAGTACTTC.

This clonotype was found many times. This sequence joins TRBV2 and TRBJ2-5; 10 bases map to TRBD2. This CDR3 is built from 14 residues. V dropped 6 bases and J dropped 1; count of bases not matched to a gene: 2. Germline V gives CDR1 SNHLY, CDR2 FYNNEI. Written as DNA, the CDR3 is TGTGCCAGCAGGAAGCGGGAGGGCCAAGAGACCCAGTACTTC. This encodes CASRKREGQETQYF. Drawing the rest from reference TRBV2 and TRBJ2-5, the complete variable domain is EPEVTQTPSHQVTQMGQEVILRCVPISNHLYFYWYRQILGQKVEFLVSFYNNEISEKSEIFDDQFSVERPDGSNFTLKIRSTKLEDSAMYFCASRKREGQETQYFGPGTRLLVL.

The chain links TRBV7-2 to TRBJ1-6, with TRBD1 as a possible D gene (6 bases). CDR1 and CDR2 (germline): SGHTA, FQGNSA. The V and J ends lost 3 bases and 8 bases respectively, with 8 bases between them. The CDR3 consists of 13 residues. CDR3 DNA sequence: TGTGCCAGCAGCTTCCAGGGGTATTCACCCCTCCACTTT. It codes for CASSFQGYSPLHF.

In its sample, this clonotype was seen many times. The J gene is TRBJ2-1, the V gene TRBV24-1, with 8 bases fitting TRBD2. Germline V gene lookup returns CDR1 KGHDR and CDR2 SFDVKD. This CDR3 spans 15 amino acids. After removal of 6 bases from V and 6 bases from J, the junction contained 9 bases not matched to a gene. CDR3: CATSWPGLDGNEQFF. DNA for the CDR3: TGTGCCACCAGTTGGCCGGGACTAGATGGCAATGAGCAGTTCTTC.

As regards this clonotype: A single base separates this from a much larger clone, so it may be a read error. V and J are TRBV29-1 and TRBJ1-5; TRBD1 matches 7 bases. Germline assignment: CDR1 SQVTM and CDR2 ANQGSEA. This CDR3 is 12 amino acids long. The CDR3 here is CSVGDSSQPQPF. DNA for the CDR3: TGCAGCGTTGGGGACAGTAGTCAGCCCCAGCCTTTT.

CDR3 DNA sequence: TGTGCCAGCAGCTCGACCATGTACGAGCAGTACTTC. Residues: CASSSTMYEQYF. V is TRBV11-1 and J is TRBJ2-7; D is uncertain. The CDR3 extends over 12 amino acids. Germline CDR1 and CDR2: SGHAT and FQDESV (reference sequence). V lost 4 bases to trimming and J lost 4 bases, with 8 bases between them. Together with reference TRBV11-1 and TRBJ2-7, the CDR3 gives the full variable domain: EAEVAQSPRYKITEKSQAVAFWCDPISGHATLYWYRQILGQGPELLVQFQDESVVDDSQLPKDRFSAERLKGVDSTLKIQPAELGDSAMYLCASSSTMYEQYFGPGTRLTVT.

This clonotype came up a few times. V gene TRBV11-2 combines with J gene TRBJ2-5; TRBD2 matches 14 bases. Germline V gene sequence: CDR1 SGHAT, CDR2 FQNNGV. The junction had 13 bases not matched to a gene; V was cut back by 3 bases and J by 7 bases. The CDR3 spans 18 residues. CDR3 nucleotides: TGTGCCAGCAGCTTGAGGCAGTGGGGACTAGCGGGAGAAGGGACCCAGTACTTC. It encodes CASSLRQWGLAGEGTQYF.

There are a few counts of this clonotype. The chain joins TRBV20-1 to TRBJ1-3; D remains ambiguous. Germline lookup yields CDR1 DFQATT and CDR2 SNEGSKA (reference sequence). The CDR3 extends over 14 amino acids. V lost 0 bases and J 4 bases, leaving 10 bases between the germline ends. CDR3 nucleotides: TGCAGTGCTAGAGATAGTAGGGTCGGAAACACCATATATTTT. Translation: CSARDSRVGNTIYF.

This clonotype was counted a few times. DNA of the CDR3: TGTGCCAGCAGCACCCCGGGACAGGGGAGCTATGAGCAGTTCTTC. Translation: CASSTPGQGSYEQFF. J is TRBJ2-1 and V is TRBV7-6, with TRBD1 matching 10 bases. The trim removed 5 bases at V and 8 bases at J, leaving 9 bases unmatched. Germline CDR1 is SGHVS and CDR2 is FNYEAQ. This CDR3 is built from 15 residues.